This TCR beta chain was sequenced during a study of shared clonotypes between healthy human individuals. Study summary: Those who served as donors were two women and a few men between the ages of 18 and 49.

Germline V gene data show CDR1 as MGHDK and CDR2 as SYGVNS. Trimming left V 3 bases short and J 3 bases short, with 11 bases between. The CDR3 has 14 amino acids. It was at deep level that the assay was run. Assay: immunoSEQ multiplex PCR; the TCRdb copy retains only in-frame clones and omits some. The sample holds about 450,000 clones, around 80% seen once. Sequencing input: PBMCs. The gene calls are TRBV25-1 and TRBJ1-2, with D unresolved. This TCR came from a woman aged 40 to 55 in good health. Some clones in this sample may be carry-over from other donors' samples. The DNA of the CDR3 is TGTGCCAGCAGTGATCTTGGGTACGACTATGGCTACACCTTC. Residues: CASSDLGYDYGYTF.